A single sample gave rise to the 25 T cell receptor beta chains below, sequenced in a study of blood T cell repertoires in COVID-19. This table comes from immunoSEQ multiplex PCR, and its TCRdb copy is limited to in-frame clones, with some not included. The sample records about 340,000 clones, approximately 86% being singletons. The sample was peripheral blood. The receptors stem from a woman aged 60-75 years with COVID-19, enrolled during active disease.

This chain joins TRBV19 and TRBJ1-4, with unresolved D. Germline V gene lookup returns CDR1 LNHDA and CDR2 SQIVND (reference sequence). V gave up 11 bases and J gave up 0 bases, with 16 bases separating them. This CDR3 contains 15 residues. Here the CDR3 DNA reads TGTGCCTCCACCATAGGAGCAGCAACTAATGAAAAACTGTTTTTT. This translates into CASTIGAATNEKLFF. The full variable domain, its missing parts supplied by reference TRBV19 and TRBJ1-4, is DGGITQSPKYLFRKEGQNVTLSCEQNLNHDAMYWYRQDPGQGLRLIYYSQIVNDFQKGDIAEGYSVSREKKESFPLTVTSAQKNPTAFYLCASTIGAATNEKLFFGSGTQLSVL.

The chain carries TRBV24-1 and TRBJ1-1; 8 bases map to TRBD1. The CDR3 runs to 14 residues. V lost 7 bases and J lost 0; bases outside the gene matches: 3. Germline CDR1 KGHDR, CDR2 SFDVKD. The CDR3 region has the DNA TGTGCCACCAGGGCGACAGGGGTGAACACTGAAGCTTTCTTT. Translating gives CATRATGVNTEAFF.

This clone was observed once. This CDR3 reads CASSPAGWGTEITKNIQYF. CDR3 nucleotides: TGCGCCAGCAGCCCGGCCGGTTGGGGGACAGAGATCACCAAAAACATTCAGTACTTC. V and J are TRBV5-1 and TRBJ2-4, with 7 bases matching TRBD1. Looked up from germline, CDR1 is SGHRS and CDR2 is YFSETQ. After removal of 4 bases from V and 2 bases from J, the junction contained 18 bases not matched to a gene. CDR3 length: 19 amino acids. Using reference TRBV5-1 and TRBJ2-4 for the parts outside the CDR3, the full variable domain is KAGVTQTPRYLIKTRGQQVTLSCSPISGHRSVSWYQQTPGQGLQFLFEYFSETQRNKGNFPGRFSGRQFSNSRSEMNVSTLELGDSALYLCASSPAGWGTEITKNIQYFGAGTRLSVL.

The gene calls are TRBV14 and TRBJ1-2; 8 positions match TRBD1. Trimming took 4 bases from V and 4 from J; bases not matched to a gene: 14. In germline, CDR1 is SGHDN, CDR2 FVKESK. This CDR3 is 17 amino acids long. CDR3 amino acids: CASSPIIGQGYRYGYTF. CDR3 nucleotide sequence: TGTGCCAGCAGCCCTATCATAGGACAGGGTTATCGCTATGGCTACACCTTC. Looking up the rest from reference TRBV14 and TRBJ1-2 gives the full variable domain: EAGVTQFPSHSVIEKGQTVTLRCDPISGHDNLYWYRRVMGKEIKFLLHFVKESKQDESGMPNNRFLAERTGGTYSTLKVQPAELEDSGVYFCASSPIIGQGYRYGYTFGSGTRLTVV.

This chain links TRBV18 with TRBJ1-5, with D uncertain. Germline CDR1 reads KGHSH; CDR2 reads LQKENI. V gave up 3 bases and J gave up 1 base, with 16 bases separating them. The length of the CDR3 is 17 residues. Here the CDR3 reads CASSPGAGDMSNQPQHF. The CDR3 region has the DNA TGTGCCAGCTCACCCGGCGCGGGCGATATGAGCAATCAGCCCCAGCATTTT.

The gene calls are TRBV29-1 and TRBJ2-7; TRBD1 is a possible D gene (7 bases). The length of the CDR3 is 13 residues. CDR1 and CDR2 (germline): SQVTM, ANQGSEA. This CDR3 is CSAGAGQPYEQYF. CDR3 sequence (DNA): TGCAGTGCGGGCGCGGGACAGCCCTACGAGCAGTACTTC.

This clone was observed a handful of times. This chain uses TRBV13 with TRBJ2-1; 10 nucleotides line up with TRBD2. The germline CDR1 and CDR2 sequences are PRHDT and FYEKMQ (reference sequence). This CDR3 is built from 14 residues. Germline trimming cut 5 bases from V and 7 bases from J; bases unmatched to any gene: 5. In DNA form, the CDR3 reads TGTGCCAGCAGCGGAGCGGGGGGGCAGAATGAGCAGTTCTTC. Translating it yields CASSGAGGQNEQFF.

The chain joins TRBV30 to TRBJ1-5, with TRBD1 matching over 8 bases. The length of the CDR3 is 14 residues. The V gene's germline CDR1 is GTSNPN and CDR2 SVGIG (reference sequence). V gave up 7 bases and J gave up 3 bases; unmatched junction bases: 8. The CDR3 DNA sequence: TGTGCCTTCCGGGACAGGCGGACCAATCAGCCCCAGCATTTT. This sequence encodes CAFRDRRTNQPQHF. Full variable domain (remainder filled in from reference TRBV30 and TRBJ1-5): SQTIHQWPATLVQPVGSPLSLECTVEGTSNPNLYWYRQAAGRGLQLLFYSVGIGQISSEVPQNLSASRPQDRQFILSSKKLLLSDSGFYLCAFRDRRTNQPQHFGDGTRLSIL.

The chain has TRBV3-1 (or the pseudogene TRBV3-2) and TRBJ2-1; 8 nucleotides match TRBD2. The CDR3 runs 15 residues. Germline loops: CDR1 LGHDT, CDR2 YNNKEL (reference sequence). V was pared by 4 bases and J by 5 bases, with 7 bases of the junction left unmatched. The CDR3 DNA reads TGTGCCAGCAGCCTATATCGGGGGGGAAACAATGAGCAGTTCTTC. Its protein is CASSLYRGGNNEQFF.

This chain uses TRBV28 with TRBJ2-2; 9 nucleotides agree with TRBD1. The CDR3 has 14 residues. Looked up from germline, CDR1 is MDHEN and CDR2 is SYDVKM. Unmatched junction bases numbered 6, after V lost 9 bases and J lost 4 bases. The CDR3 coding sequence is TGTGCCAGTAAAGGGACAGGGTTCACCGGGGAGCTGTTTTTT. It translates to CASKGTGFTGELFF.

The gene calls are TRBV18 and TRBJ2-3, with D tentatively TRBD2 (5 bases). CDR1 and CDR2 from the germline V gene are KGHSH and LQKENI. This CDR3 is built from 11 residues. V was shortened by 5 bases and J by 5 bases, with 5 bases between the two germline ends. CDR3 in amino acids: CASSEGDTQYF. CDR3 coding DNA: TGTGCCAGCTCAGAGGGAGATACGCAGTATTTT.

Details on this clone: At the DNA level, this CDR3 is encoded by other sequences in the same sample as well. The gene calls are TRBV5-1 and TRBJ2-5, with 8 bases lining up with TRBD1. The CDR3 loop spans 14 amino acids. Per germline, CDR1 SGHRS and CDR2 YFSETQ. The V and J ends lost 4 bases and 3 bases, in that order; junction bases with no gene match: 5. The DNA of the CDR3 is TGCGCCAGCAGCCTGGGACAGGCAAAAGAGACCCAGTACTTC. Amino acid sequence: CASSLGQAKETQYF.

This chain joins TRBV14 and TRBJ2-5; D perhaps matches TRBD1 (6 bases). The germline V and J ends were trimmed by 2 bases and 4 bases, with 11 bases remaining between them. CDR1 is SGHDN and CDR2 is FVKESK in the germline V gene. This CDR3 region has 14 residues. In DNA form, the CDR3 reads TGTGCCAGCAGCCAAATAGCAGGGGCAGAGACCCAGTACTTC. Its protein product is CASSQIAGAETQYF.

CDR3 residues: CASRGQGAPYTEAFF. The CDR3 nucleotides are TGTGCCAGTAGGGGGCAGGGGGCCCCCTACACTGAAGCTTTCTTT. The rearrangement joins TRBV19 to TRBJ1-1; TRBD1 matches 8 bases. Germline V gives CDR1 LNHDA, CDR2 SQIVND (reference sequence). V dropped 6 bases and J dropped 3; count of bases not matched to a gene: 9. The CDR3 runs 15 residues.

The chain uses TRBV19 and TRBJ2-3; D is uncertain. V lost 3 bases and J 1 base, leaving 5 bases between the germline ends. The CDR3 sequence is 13 residues long. Germline V gene lookup returns CDR1 LNHDA and CDR2 SQIVND (reference sequence). This CDR3 is CASSMAGTDTQYF. The CDR3 bases are TGTGCCAGTAGTATGGCGGGCACAGATACGCAGTATTTT.

This clone has only one observation. The V gene is TRBV7-2, the J gene TRBJ1-1; D remains ambiguous. The germline V gene encodes CDR1 SGHTA and CDR2 FQGNSA. This CDR3 region has 15 residues. V dropped 1 base and J dropped 3 bases, with 12 bases sitting between them. The CDR3 spells CASSLDVFPDTEAFF. The CDR3 region has the DNA TGTGCCAGCAGCTTAGACGTGTTCCCGGACACTGAAGCTTTCTTT.

The CDR3 spells CASSIGSYEQYF. CDR3 DNA: TGTGCCAGCAGCATAGGGAGTTACGAGCAGTACTTC. The rearrangement links TRBV5-6 to TRBJ2-7; perhaps TRBD2 as D (5 bases). Trimming pared 4 bases from V and 4 bases from J, leaving 9 bases between. The CDR3 has 12 residues. The germline V gene has CDR1 SGHDT and CDR2 YYEEEE.

V gene TRBV7-9 combines with J gene TRBJ2-2, with 8 bases matching TRBD1. V trimming: 6 bases; J trimming: 2 bases; junction bases outside the gene matches: 5. The germline CDR1 and CDR2 sequences are SEHNR and FQNEAQ (reference sequence). This CDR3 is built from 15 residues. This CDR3 reads CASSATGENTGELFF. CDR3 nucleotides: TGTGCCAGCAGTGCGACAGGGGAAAACACCGGGGAGCTGTTTTTT.

The chain uses TRBV10-3 and TRBJ2-1; weak D call: TRBD2 (5 bases). Germline CDR1 and CDR2: ENHRY and SYGVKD. V dropped 6 bases and J dropped 0 bases, with 12 bases sitting between them. The CDR3 runs 15 residues. Written as DNA, the CDR3 is TGTGCCATCAGCATCGGGAAGAGCTCCTACAATGAGCAGTTCTTC. As protein: CAISIGKSSYNEQFF.

The chain uses TRBV4-2 and TRBJ2-5, with TRBD2 matching 7 bases. Germline loops: CDR1 LGHNA, CDR2 YNFKEQ. The trim removed 1 base at V and 2 bases at J, leaving 7 bases unmatched. The CDR3 contains 16 residues. CDR3 sequence: CASSQGEGGEQETQYF. The CDR3 DNA reads TGTGCCAGCAGCCAAGGTGAGGGAGGGGAGCAAGAGACCCAGTACTTC.

This chain links TRBV7-8 with TRBJ2-3, with TRBD1 matching over 8 bases. Germline trimming cut 5 bases from V and 3 bases from J; bases unmatched to any gene: 13. Germline V gives CDR1 SGHVS, CDR2 FQNEAQ. The CDR3 runs 17 residues. In DNA form, the CDR3 reads TGTGCCAGCAGCGGAACCGGACAGGGAAGATCGACAGATACGCAGTATTTT. As protein: CASSGTGQGRSTDTQYF.

The table lists this clone with a few counts. The V gene is TRBV19, the J gene TRBJ1-2; D gene unclear. V dropped 3 bases and J dropped 4 bases, with 12 bases sitting between them. This CDR3 spans 14 amino acids. CDR1 and CDR2 from the germline V gene are LNHDA and SQIVND (reference sequence). The CDR3 sequence: CASSILGSSYGYTF. DNA of the CDR3: TGTGCCAGTAGTATTCTGGGGAGCTCCTATGGCTACACCTTC.

This chain uses TRBV5-1 with TRBJ2-2; D gene ambiguous. The CDR3 contains 14 residues. Germline-derived CDR1 and CDR2 are SGHRS and YFSETQ. V was trimmed by 3 bases and J by 0 bases, leaving 6 bases between them. CDR3 residues: CASSSSANTGELFF. The CDR3, as DNA: TGCGCCAGCAGCTCTTCAGCGAACACCGGGGAGCTGTTTTTT.

The chain carries TRBV11-2 and TRBJ2-7; D remains unclear. The CDR3 loop spans 12 amino acids. Trimming pared 1 base from V and 2 bases from J, leaving 3 bases between. Germline lookup yields CDR1 SGHAT and CDR2 FQNNGV. CDR3 region: CASSLATYEQYF. CDR3 bases: TGTGCCAGCAGCTTAGCCACCTACGAGCAGTACTTC.

The chain employs TRBV10-3 and TRBJ1-1; D is possibly TRBD1 (6 bases). CDR3 size: 13 residues. Germline CDR1 reads ENHRY; CDR2 reads SYGVKD. The V end was cut by 4 bases, the J end by 4 bases, with 10 bases between. CDR3 sequence: CAISVGATTEAFF. DNA for the CDR3: TGTGCCATCAGTGTGGGGGCCACCACTGAAGCTTTCTTT.